The T cell receptor beta chain under discussion was sequenced for a study of T-cell memory formation after mild COVID-19. J was trimmed by 2 bases and V by 1 base; bases with no gene match: 3. The CDR3 spans 15 residues. TCRdb reprocessed the 5' RACE reads via MiXCR and lists one record per CDR3 protein. The sample consists of around 200,000 distinct CDR3 sequences, 16% of them appearing once. The sequenced sample consisted of PBMCs or a T cell subset sorted from them (not recorded which). The genes are TRBV12-3 or TRBV12-4 and TRBJ1-1, with 8 bases aligning to TRBD1. This clonotype originated in an adult woman who had mild COVID-19 (a few samples of this study predate the infection). Cell type and time point are not known. CDR3 residues: CASSLGQGANTEAFF. CDR3 bases: TGTGCCAGCAGTTTAGGGCAGGGGGCAAACACTGAAGCTTTCTTT.